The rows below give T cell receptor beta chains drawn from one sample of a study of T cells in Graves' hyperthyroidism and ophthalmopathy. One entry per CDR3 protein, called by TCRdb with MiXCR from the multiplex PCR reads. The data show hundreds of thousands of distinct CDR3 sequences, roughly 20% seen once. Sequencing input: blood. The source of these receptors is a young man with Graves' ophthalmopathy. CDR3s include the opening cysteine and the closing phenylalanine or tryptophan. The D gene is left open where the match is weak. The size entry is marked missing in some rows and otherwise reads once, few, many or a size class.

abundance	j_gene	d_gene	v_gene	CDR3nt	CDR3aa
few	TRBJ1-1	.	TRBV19	TGTGCCAGTAGGCCCATGGATGGATGGAGCACTGAAGCTTTCTTT	CASRPMDGWSTEAFF
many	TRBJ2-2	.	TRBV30	TGTGCCTGGAAAGAGGCGAACACCGGGGAGCTGTTTTTT	CAWKEANTGELFF
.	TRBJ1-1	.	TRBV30	TGTGCCTGGAGTGTACTTGCAGAAGCTTTCTTT	CAWSVLAEAFF
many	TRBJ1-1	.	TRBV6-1	TGTGCCACCATGGGCGGCCTCGGGGCTTTCTTT	CATMGGLGAFF
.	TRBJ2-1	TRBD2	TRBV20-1	TGCAGTGGAACTAGCGGGAGCATCGGTGAGCAGTTCTTC	CSGTSGSIGEQFF
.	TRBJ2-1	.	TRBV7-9	TGTGCCAGCAGCTTGTCGACAGACAATAAGCAGTTCTTC	CASSLSTDNKQFF
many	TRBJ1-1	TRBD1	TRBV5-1	TGCGCCAGCAGCTTGGGACAGGGGCAGGCGAACACTGAAGCTTTCTTT	CASSLGQGQANTEAFF
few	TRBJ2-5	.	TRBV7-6	TGTGCCAGCAGCCAGCCGGTCGCGGTAGAGACCCAGTACTTC	CASSQPVAVETQYF
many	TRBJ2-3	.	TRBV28	TGTGCCAGCAGTCCTAATAGCGGTAGCACAGATACGCAGTATTTT	CASSPNSGSTDTQYF
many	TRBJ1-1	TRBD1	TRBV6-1	TGTGCCAGGGACAGGCTGGCTTTCTTT	CARDRLAFF
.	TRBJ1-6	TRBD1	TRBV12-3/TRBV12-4	TGTGCCAGCAGTTACAGCGACAGGGGGGATTCACCCCTCCACTTT	CASSYSDRGDSPLHF
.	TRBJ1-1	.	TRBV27	TGTGCCAGCAGTCCCAAGTCGGCAGGGCGGATGAACACTGAAGCTTTCTTT	CASSPKSAGRMNTEAFF
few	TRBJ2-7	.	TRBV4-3	TGCGCCAGCAGCCAACAGTATTCCCCTTCCTACGAGCAGTACTTC	CASSQQYSPSYEQYF
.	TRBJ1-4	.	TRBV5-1	TGCGCCAGCAGCTTGGGGTCCGTGGGTGAAAAACTGTTTTTT	CASSLGSVGEKLFF
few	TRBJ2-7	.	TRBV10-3	TGTGCCATCAGAGAGGGGGTTCAGTACGAGCAGTACTTC	CAIREGVQYEQYF
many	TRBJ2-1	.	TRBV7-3	TGTGCCAGCAGCTTCTCCGGGGGAAACAATGAGCAGTTCTTC	CASSFSGGNNEQFF
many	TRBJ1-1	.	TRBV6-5	TGTGCCAGCAGTTATCGGGTTAGGCCTCTCGGGGCGCCGACTGAAGCTTTCTTT	CASSYRVRPLGAPTEAFF
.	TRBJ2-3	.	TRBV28	TGTGCCAGCAGTTGGGGCCAGCGGGGCACAGATACGCAGTATTTT	CASSWGQRGTDTQYF
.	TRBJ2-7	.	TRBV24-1	TGTGCCACCAGTGATGCAGGGACCGAGCAGTACTTC	CATSDAGTEQYF
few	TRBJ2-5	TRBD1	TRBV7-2	TGTGCCAGCAGCTTAAACAGGGGTTGGGAGACCCAGTACTTC	CASSLNRGWETQYF
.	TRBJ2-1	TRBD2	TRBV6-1	TGTGCCAGCAGTCCTAGCGGGAGCCCCGTCCATGAGCAGTTCTTC	CASSPSGSPVHEQFF
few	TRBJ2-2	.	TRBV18	TGTGCCAGCTCACCACCATATTCCACCGGGGAGCTGTTTTTT	CASSPPYSTGELFF
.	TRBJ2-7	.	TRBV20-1	TGCAGTGCTAGAGATGAAGAGGCGGGGACGGGGTACGAGCAGTACTTC	CSARDEEAGTGYEQYF